This record covers a single TCR beta chain. The data originate from a study of PD-L1 blockade in urothelial cancer. Study-wide background: From 0 to 3 prior chemotherapy regimens had been given to the patients.

The table came from immunoSEQ multiplex PCR; TCRdb's copy has only in-frame clones and leaves some out. The sample yields 85,000 to 90,000 clones, about 85% seen once. Regarding time point: pretreatment peripheral blood. This sample comprised PBMCs, obtained around atezolizumab (anti-PD-L1) treatment. The clonotype was recovered from a man in his sixties with urothelial cancer.

Here the CDR3 reads CASSAQPDSSFSYNEQFF. The CDR3 DNA sequence: TGTGCCAGCAGCGCTCAACCGGACAGTTCTTTCTCCTACAATGAGCAGTTCTTC. The rearrangement links TRBV9 to TRBJ2-1; possibly TRBD1 for D (6 bases). CDR3 length equals 18 residues. The germline gives CDR1 SGDLS, CDR2 YYNGEE. Trimming took 3 bases from V and 0 from J, leaving 19 bases between them.